These T cell receptor beta chains were read from a single sample in a study of early T cells in non-severe SARS-CoV-2 infection. TCRdb fed the 5' RACE reads into MiXCR, producing one record per CDR3 protein. The sample holds more than 25,000 distinct CDR3 sequences, around 5.9% seen once. Material: whole blood. The origin of the receptors is an adult who was a healthcare worker with PCR-confirmed SARS-CoV-2 infection or an uninfected control (not recorded which). The CDR3 runs from the conserved cysteine through the conserved F or W. A D gene is named only where the DNA matches it firmly. Only some rows state a clone size, as once, few, many or a class for expanded clones.

j_call,clone_size,v_call,d_call,cdr3_aa,cdr3_nt
TRBJ1-4,few,TRBV10-3,TRBD1,CAISEKESGQGGEKLFF,TGTGCCATCAGTGAGAAGGAGTCGGGACAGGGAGGGGAAAAACTGTTTTTT
TRBJ2-5,few,TRBV27,NA,CASSAGLLQETQYF,TGTGCCAGCAGTGCCGGATTACTACAAGAGACCCAGTACTTC
TRBJ1-3,many,TRBV20-1,NA,CSARQGGSTGNTIYF,TGCAGTGCTAGACAGGGAGGCTCAACAGGAAACACCATATATTTT
TRBJ1-1,many,TRBV5-1,NA,CASSKDGNTEAFF,TGCGCCAGCAGCAAGGACGGGAACACTGAAGCTTTCTTT
TRBJ2-2,NA,TRBV25-1,NA,CASSEVFSANTGELFF,TGTGCCAGCAGTGAAGTATTCAGCGCGAACACCGGGGAGCTGTTTTTT
TRBJ2-3,many,TRBV5-1,NA,CASSSGPNLDTQYF,TGCGCCAGCAGCTCCGGGCCGAACTTGGATACGCAGTATTTT
TRBJ1-2,many,TRBV19,TRBD1,CASSDRRAYGYTF,TGTGCCAGTTCGGACAGGCGAGCCTATGGCTACACCTTC
TRBJ2-1,many,TRBV9,NA,CASSGSGTHNEQFF,TGTGCCAGCAGCGGAAGCGGGACACACAATGAGCAGTTCTTC
TRBJ2-7,many,TRBV29-1,NA,CSVGGTGEQYF,TGCAGCGTTGGAGGGACCGGCGAGCAGTACTTC
TRBJ2-2,many,TRBV6-6,NA,CASKGTANTGELFF,TGTGCCAGCAAAGGGACTGCGAACACCGGGGAGCTGTTTTTT
TRBJ1-2,many,TRBV7-9,NA,CASTGGNYGYTF,TGTGCCAGCACCGGCGGCAACTATGGCTACACCTTC
TRBJ1-1,once,TRBV18,NA,CVSSPPGRGTEAFF,TGTGTCAGCTCACCACCGGGTAGGGGTACTGAAGCTTTCTTT
TRBJ2-1,many,TRBV7-6,TRBD1,CASSLEGQGINEQFF,TGTGCCAGCAGCTTAGAGGGACAGGGGATCAATGAGCAGTTCTTC
TRBJ2-7,many,TRBV7-6,NA,CASSPLTRGVYEQYF,TGTGCCAGCAGTCCTCTGACTAGAGGGGTCTACGAGCAGTACTTC
TRBJ1-1,NA,TRBV6-5,NA,CASRTGWGTEAFF,TGTGCCAGCAGGACAGGCTGGGGCACTGAAGCTTTCTTT
TRBJ2-1,NA,TRBV11-2,TRBD1,CASSGDRYNEQFF,TGTGCCAGCAGCGGGGACAGATACAATGAGCAGTTCTTC
TRBJ2-1,few,TRBV28,NA,CASSLRYNNEQFF,TGTGCCAGCAGTTTGCGTTACAACAATGAGCAGTTCTTC
TRBJ2-7,medium-sized,TRBV19,TRBD1,CASSIRDRPLGVEQYF,TGTGCCAGTAGTATTAGGGACAGGCCCCTCGGTGTGGAGCAGTACTTC
TRBJ2-1,many,TRBV30,NA,CAWSVVGTYNEQFF,TGTGCCTGGAGTGTAGTAGGAACCTACAATGAGCAGTTCTTC
TRBJ1-1,many,TRBV10-2,NA,CASSEIGNTEAFF,TGCGCCAGCAGTGAAATAGGGAACACTGAAGCTTTCTTT
TRBJ2-7,many,TRBV23-1,TRBD2,CASSQKPWDWGGYEQYF,TGCGCCAGCAGTCAAAAACCCTGGGACTGGGGGGGTTACGAGCAGTACTTC
TRBJ2-3,many,TRBV28,TRBD2,CASTPPSGRATDTQYF,TGTGCCAGCACCCCTCCTAGCGGGAGGGCGACAGATACGCAGTATTTT
TRBJ2-1,NA,TRBV20-1,NA,CSASPLTYNEQFF,TGCAGTGCTAGTCCTCTTACCTACAATGAGCAGTTCTTC
TRBJ2-1,NA,TRBV4-2,TRBD2,CASSQVRNSGGIYNEQFF,TGTGCCAGCAGCCAAGTTCGGAATAGCGGGGGAATTTACAATGAGCAGTTCTTC
TRBJ2-3,NA,TRBV10-1,NA,CASSKRPTDTQYF,TGCGCCAGCAGCAAGCGGCCCACAGATACGCAGTATTTT
TRBJ1-1,NA,TRBV20-1,NA,CSARDFGGTEAFF,TGCAGTGCTAGAGATTTCGGGGGCACTGAAGCTTTCTTT
TRBJ2-7,NA,TRBV5-4,NA,CASSTDSYEQYF,TGTGCCAGCAGCACGGACAGTTACGAGCAGTACTTC
TRBJ2-1,many,TRBV28,TRBD2,CASSAPPRLADNEQFF,TGTGCCAGCAGTGCTCCACCACGACTAGCGGACAATGAGCAGTTCTTC
TRBJ2-3,NA,TRBV20-1,NA,CSARPTSTDTQYF,TGCAGTGCCAGACCGACCAGCACAGATACGCAGTATTTT
TRBJ1-2,few,TRBV3-1,NA,CASSRWRAWGGYTF,TGTGCCAGCAGCCGCTGGAGAGCTTGGGGTGGCTACACCTTC
TRBJ1-5,many,TRBV28,NA,CASSGGYQPQHF,TGTGCCAGCAGCGGGGGGTACCAGCCCCAGCATTTT
TRBJ1-2,NA,TRBV7-2,NA,CASSGSGTLYGYTF,TGTGCCAGCAGCGGATCCGGGACACTCTATGGCTACACCTTC
TRBJ1-1,NA,TRBV18,NA,CASSPPWGDAEAFF,TGTGCCAGCTCACCACCGTGGGGGGACGCTGAAGCTTTCTTT
TRBJ2-7,few,TRBV6-6,NA,CASSPMGDEQYF,TGTGCCAGCAGTCCCATGGGGGACGAGCAGTACTTC
TRBJ2-7,many,TRBV7-6,NA,CASSFSLGYEQYF,TGTGCCAGCAGCTTCTCCCTCGGCTACGAGCAGTACTTC
TRBJ1-1,many,TRBV3-1,NA,CASSQVIRNGLKDGEAFF,TGTGCCAGCAGCCAAGTTATCAGAAATGGCCTGAAGGATGGTGAAGCTTTCTTT
TRBJ2-3,medium-sized,TRBV4-3,NA,CASSHRTGTDTQYF,TGCGCCAGCAGCCACCGGACTGGCACAGATACGCAGTATTTT
TRBJ2-5,many,TRBV7-6,NA,CASSLEGVPETQYF,TGTGCCAGCAGCTTAGAAGGGGTGCCAGAGACCCAGTACTTC
TRBJ1-2,few,TRBV2,NA,CASSRPLYGYTF,TGTGCCAGCAGTCGCCCCTTATATGGCTACACCTTC
TRBJ2-3,NA,TRBV7-6,TRBD2,CASSSGLAGPTDTQYF,TGTGCCAGCAGCTCTGGACTAGCGGGGCCCACAGATACGCAGTATTTT
TRBJ1-1,many,TRBV10-3,NA,CAVSGTQNTEAFF,TGTGCCGTCTCCGGGACACAGAACACTGAAGCTTTCTTT
TRBJ2-7,few,TRBV28,NA,CASSPTRDFDYEQYF,TGTGCCAGCAGTCCCACCCGGGACTTCGACTACGAGCAGTACTTC